This TCR beta chain was sequenced in a study of Graves' ophthalmopathy and Graves' hyperthyroidism. People with hyperthyroidism were aged 18 to 65 and newly diagnosed, under 2 months' duration. Enrollment excluded any patients with other autoimmune diseases, uncontrolled infections, pregnancy or lactation. For this clonotype: Antigen unknown. At one end, the junction sequence differs from germline, possibly due to a read error.

Germline CDR1 and CDR2: SEHNR and FQNEAQ (reference sequence). The CDR3 spans 17 residues. TCR beta CDR3 regions were amplified from RNA transcripts. RT-PCR in the first round used HTBI primers; a second-round multiplex PCR followed. TCRdb re-analysed the multiplex PCR reads in MiXCR, keeping a single row per CDR3 protein. The sample lists approximately 540,000 distinct CDR3 sequences, approximately 37% occurring once. General study results and limits: Thyroid clonotypes that were expanded above 0.001 frequency mostly also appeared in blood.

Sequencing was carried out using peripheral blood or thyroid tissue (not recorded which). This TCR was sampled from an adult man with Graves' hyperthyroidism. The V and J genes are TRBV7-9 and TRBJ2-1; 11 nucleotides agree with TRBD2. CDR3 coding DNA: TGTGCTAGCAGCTTAGGAGCCGGGACTAGCGGAAGGAATGAGCAGTTCTTC. Its translation is CASSLGAGTSGRNEQFF.